One sample yielded the 7 T cell receptor beta chains listed below, sequenced in a study of blood T cell repertoires in COVID-19. Produced via immunoSEQ multiplex PCR; TCRdb's table is partial and in-frame only. The sample yields some 350,000 clones, about four fifths seen once. The sequencing input was peripheral blood. Receptor source: a man aged 30 to 45 with active or convalescent COVID-19.

V gene TRBV11-2 combines with J gene TRBJ2-1, with D possibly TRBD1 on 5 matching bases. The ends were cut back, 4 bases at V and 5 bases at J, with 12 bases in the middle. This CDR3 has 14 residues. From germline, CDR1 is SGHAT and CDR2 FQNNGV. Here the CDR3 DNA reads TGTGCCAGCAGCTGGGGAACAGGAAACAATGAGCAGTTCTTC. It is translated as CASSWGTGNNEQFF.

The chain is built from TRBV2 and TRBJ1-1, with 8 bases aligning to TRBD1. The CDR3 covers 14 residues. Trimming removed 5 bases from V and 1 base from J; junction bases left unmatched: 3. From germline, CDR1 is SNHLY and CDR2 FYNNEI. The CDR3 loop is CASSLQGGNTEAFF. CDR3 DNA: TGTGCCAGCAGTCTACAGGGGGGGAACACTGAAGCTTTCTTT. The variable domain in full, with the rest retrieved from reference TRBV2 and TRBJ1-1, is EPEVTQTPSHQVTQMGQEVILRCVPISNHLYFYWYRQILGQKVEFLVSFYNNEISEKSEIFDDQFSVERPDGSNFTLKIRSTKLEDSAMYFCASSLQGGNTEAFFGQGTRLTVV.

The V call is TRBV3-1 (or the pseudogene TRBV3-2), the J call TRBJ2-3; weak D call: TRBD2 (5 bases). CDR1 and CDR2 from the germline V gene are LGHDT and YNNKEL (reference sequence). The germline V and J ends were trimmed by 5 bases and 2 bases, with 17 bases remaining between them. The CDR3 extends over 16 amino acids. The CDR3 here is CASSSAWLAATDTQYF. The CDR3 bases are TGTGCCAGCAGCTCGGCGTGGCTAGCTGCCACAGATACGCAGTATTTT.

The rearrangement links TRBV7-2 to TRBJ1-1; unclear D gene. The V and J ends lost 5 bases and 5 bases respectively, with 18 bases between them. CDR1 and CDR2 from the germline V gene are SGHTA and FQGNSA. This CDR3 spans 15 amino acids. CDR3 residues: CASSLDPSPGTEAFF. In DNA form, the CDR3 reads TGTGCCAGCAGCCTTGACCCTTCTCCCGGGACTGAAGCTTTCTTT.

The V gene is TRBV4-1, the J gene TRBJ1-5; the D is unclear. Trimming removed 1 base from V and 7 bases from J, with 8 bases in between. The CDR3 is made up of 13 amino acids. From germline, CDR1 is MGHRA and CDR2 YSYEKL. The CDR3 loop is CASSQVPGQPQHF. Written as DNA, the CDR3 is TGCGCCAGCAGCCAAGTCCCGGGACAGCCCCAGCATTTT.

The chain joins TRBV24-1 to TRBJ1-1, with D tentatively TRBD1 (5 bases). Between the trimmed V and J ends, which lost 4 bases and 7 bases, there was a span of 9 bases. CDR1 KGHDR and CDR2 SFDVKD come from the germline V gene. The CDR3 has 12 amino acids. CDR3 in DNA: TGTGCCACCAGTGACCTAACAGGTGAAGCTTTCTTT. The encoded protein is CATSDLTGEAFF.

The chain carries TRBV6-6 and TRBJ2-1; no clear D gene. Germline-derived CDR1 and CDR2 are MNHNY and SVGAGI (reference sequence). The CDR3 runs 12 residues. Trimming pared 6 bases from V and 4 bases from J, leaving 7 bases between. DNA of the CDR3: TGTGCCAGCAGCCCTCGTTACAATGAGCAGTTCTTC. Its protein product is CASSPRYNEQFF.